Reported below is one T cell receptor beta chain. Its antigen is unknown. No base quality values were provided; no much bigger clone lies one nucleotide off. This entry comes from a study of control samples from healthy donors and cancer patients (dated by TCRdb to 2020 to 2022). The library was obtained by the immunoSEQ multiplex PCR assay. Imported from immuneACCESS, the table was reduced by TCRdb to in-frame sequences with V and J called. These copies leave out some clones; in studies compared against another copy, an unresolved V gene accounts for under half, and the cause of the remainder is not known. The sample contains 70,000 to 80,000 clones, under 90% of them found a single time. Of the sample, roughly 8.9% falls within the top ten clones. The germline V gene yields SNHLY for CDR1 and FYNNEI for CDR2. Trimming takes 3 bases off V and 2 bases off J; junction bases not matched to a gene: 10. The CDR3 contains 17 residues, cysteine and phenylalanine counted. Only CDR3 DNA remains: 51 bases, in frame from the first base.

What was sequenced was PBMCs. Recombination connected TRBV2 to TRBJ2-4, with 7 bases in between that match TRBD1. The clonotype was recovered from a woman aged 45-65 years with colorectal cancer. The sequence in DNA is TGTGCCAGCAGTGACCGACAGGGTTTCATATCCAAAAACATTCAGTACTTC. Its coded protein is CASSDRQGFISKNIQYF.